These T cell receptor beta chains were read from a single sample in a study of blood T cells in healthy people across ages. In TCRdb, the 5' RACE reads were re-called with MiXCR into one record per CDR3 protein. The sample lists about 930,000 distinct CDR3 sequences, about 29% occurring once. These sequences were also reported in another study, on T cells of mothers and their children.

Sequencing was done on a sample of blood. The receptors here all came from a woman between 40 and 55 years old in good health. Each CDR3 is given with its conserved first and last residue. Fields, in order: clone size, V gene, D gene, J gene, CDR3 length, CDR3 protein, CDR3 DNA. The D gene is left open where the match is weak. Size tells how often a clone was seen (once, few, many) or the class of an expanded clone, and some rows leave it out.

>few|TRBV20-1|TRBD1|TRBJ2-2|14
CSADRGTNTGELFF
TGCAGTGCTGACAGGGGCACGAACACCGGGGAGCTGTTTTTT
>.|TRBV24-1|.|TRBJ1-4|15
CATSDPRRHGEKLFF
TGTGCCACCAGTGACCCCCGTCGGCATGGGGAAAAACTGTTTTTT
>many|TRBV9|TRBD1|TRBJ2-6|16
CASSAYRGPGANVLTF
TGTGCCAGCAGCGCTTACAGGGGGCCTGGGGCCAACGTCCTGACTTTC
>.|TRBV7-9|.|TRBJ1-2|15
CASSPRGETNYGYTF
TGTGCCAGCAGCCCACGGGGAGAAACTAACTATGGCTACACCTTC
>many|TRBV28|.|TRBJ2-6|18
CASSLLSGTDSGANVLTF
TGTGCCAGCAGTTTATTGTCGGGGACGGATTCTGGGGCCAACGTCCTGACTTTC
>.|TRBV10-2|.|TRBJ1-2|12
CASGKTGYGYTF
TGCGCCAGCGGTAAGACAGGCTATGGCTACACCTTC
>few|TRBV4-3|TRBD1|TRBJ1-2|15
CTSSQPGTGNYGYTF
TGCACCAGCAGCCAACCCGGGACAGGGAACTATGGCTACACCTTC
>many|TRBV7-2|.|TRBJ2-7|12
CASSFWSYEQYF
TGTGCCAGCAGCTTTTGGTCGTACGAGCAGTACTTC
>.|TRBV7-3|.|TRBJ1-1|16
CASSSGRWGLNTEAFF
TGTGCCAGCAGCTCAGGACGTTGGGGCTTGAACACTGAAGCTTTCTTT
>many|TRBV9|.|TRBJ2-7|15
CASSVAAGRGYEQYF
TGTGCCAGCAGCGTAGCGGCAGGGAGAGGCTACGAGCAGTACTTC
>few|TRBV3-1|TRBD1|TRBJ1-2|14
CASSQAAGGVGYTF
TGTGCCAGCAGCCAAGCCGCAGGGGGCGTCGGTTACACCTTC
>few|TRBV7-2|.|TRBJ1-1|14
CASSFGARGTEAFF
TGTGCCAGCAGCTTTGGGGCGCGGGGCACTGAAGCTTTCTTT
>many|TRBV6-5|TRBD1|TRBJ1-5|16
CASSSDRGYSNQPQHF
TGTGCCAGCAGTTCAGACAGGGGCTATAGCAATCAGCCCCAGCATTTT
>many|TRBV4-1|.|TRBJ2-5|15
CASSQDTDPWETQYF
TGCGCCAGCAGCCAAGATACGGACCCGTGGGAGACCCAGTACTTC
>few|TRBV7-2|.|TRBJ1-2|13
CASTLSGGRPYTF
TGTGCCAGCACCCTTAGTGGGGGCCGACCCTACACCTTC
>.|TRBV12-3/TRBV12-4|.|TRBJ1-4|14
CASSFWGANEKLFF
TGTGCCAGCAGTTTCTGGGGGGCTAATGAAAAACTGTTTTTT
>many|TRBV7-2|TRBD1|TRBJ2-1|15
CASSLRQGSYNEQFF
TGTGCCAGCAGTCTTCGACAGGGGTCCTACAATGAGCAGTTCTTC
>once|TRBV5-1|.|TRBJ1-1|13
CASSLEQGGWAFF
TGCGCCAGCAGCTTGGAACAGGGAGGTTGGGCTTTCTTT
>.|TRBV9|.|TRBJ2-3|17
CASSVVPGRTSTDTQYF
TGTGCCAGCAGCGTAGTCCCAGGGCGGACTAGCACAGATACGCAGTATTTT
>many|TRBV27|TRBD1|TRBJ1-1|16
CASSLSPTGVRTEAFF
TGTGCCAGCAGTTTATCCCCGACAGGGGTTCGCACTGAAGCTTTCTTT
>few|TRBV4-1|.|TRBJ2-3|14
CASKHAEATDTQYF
TGCGCCAGCAAGCATGCGGAGGCGACAGATACGCAGTATTTT
>many|TRBV12-3/TRBV12-4|.|TRBJ2-5|11
CASSSGRAQYF
TGTGCCAGCAGTTCCGGTAGGGCCCAGTACTTC
>many|TRBV20-1|.|TRBJ2-1|16
CSARDWDTKSYNEQFF
TGCAGTGCTAGAGATTGGGACACCAAATCCTACAATGAGCAGTTCTTC
>.|TRBV6-1|.|TRBJ2-2|15
CASSEEMARTGELFF
TGTGCCAGCAGTGAAGAAATGGCAAGAACCGGGGAGCTGTTTTTT
>.|TRBV4-3|.|TRBJ1-1|12
CASSNRDGEAFF
TGCGCCAGCAGCAACCGGGACGGTGAAGCTTTCTTT
>few|TRBV29-1|TRBD1|TRBJ2-1|14
CSVESWTGTNEQFF
TGCAGCGTCGAGTCATGGACAGGGACGAATGAGCAGTTCTTC
>.|TRBV6-1|.|TRBJ2-7|16
CASSEGRADLTYEQYF
TGTGCCAGCAGTGAAGGGAGGGCAGACCTTACCTACGAGCAGTACTTC
>many|TRBV4-3|.|TRBJ2-5|14
CASSQEWDQETQYF
TGCGCCAGCAGCCAAGAGTGGGACCAAGAGACCCAGTACTTC
>many|TRBV30|.|TRBJ2-7|14
CAWSAGTLSYEQYF
TGTGCCTGGAGTGCCGGGACCCTCTCCTACGAGCAGTACTTC
>few|TRBV20-1|TRBD1|TRBJ1-5|15
CSARDRGVWAQPQHF
TGCAGTGCCAGAGACAGGGGAGTCTGGGCACAGCCCCAGCATTTT
>once|TRBV18|.|TRBJ1-6|15
CAGSPSGNFDSPLHF
TGTGCCGGCTCACCGTCGGGTAATTTTGATTCACCCCTCCACTTT
>.|TRBV28|TRBD2|TRBJ2-5|19
CASSLYRYGGEVNQETQYF
TGTGCCAGCAGTTTATACCGGTACGGGGGGGAAGTCAACCAAGAGACCCAGTACTTC
>many|TRBV20-1|.|TRBJ1-2|13
CSARATGNYGYTF
TGCAGTGCTAGAGCGACGGGAAACTATGGCTACACCTTC
>few|TRBV7-2|TRBD2|TRBJ2-3|17
CASSLTATSGLSDTQYF
TGTGCCAGCAGCTTAACGGCCACTAGCGGGTTATCGGATACGCAGTATTTT
>many|TRBV6-1|.|TRBJ2-7|15
CASSEGADSSYEQYF
TGTGCCAGCAGTGAAGGGGCGGACAGTTCCTACGAGCAGTACTTC
>few|TRBV12-3/TRBV12-4|.|TRBJ2-3|14
CASSLTRGADTQYF
TGTGCCAGCAGTTTAACGAGGGGGGCAGATACGCAGTATTTT
>once|TRBV7-3|TRBD2|TRBJ2-1|19
CASSLKGTSGAQRWDEQFF
TGTGCCAGCAGCTTAAAGGGGACTAGCGGGGCCCAGAGGTGGGATGAGCAGTTCTTC
>.|TRBV9|TRBD2|TRBJ2-1|15
CASSVSGGMGDEQFF
TGTGCCAGCAGCGTTAGCGGGGGGATGGGCGATGAGCAGTTCTTC
>.|TRBV7-2|.|TRBJ1-2|16
CASNTILGAAGGGYTF
TGTGCCAGCAACACCATATTAGGCGCCGCTGGGGGTGGCTACACCTTC
>many|TRBV5-1|TRBD1|TRBJ1-4|14
CASSAGTGREKLFF
TGCGCCAGCAGCGCAGGGACAGGCCGCGAAAAACTGTTTTTT
>few|TRBV7-2|.|TRBJ2-5|17
CASSRGGGAFLQETQYF
TGTGCCAGCAGCAGAGGGGGCGGGGCATTCCTCCAAGAGACCCAGTACTTC
>.|TRBV6-6|.|TRBJ2-1|13
CASSPEGAREQFF
TGTGCCAGCAGCCCCGAGGGCGCCCGGGAGCAGTTCTTC
>once|TRBV6-4|TRBD1|TRBJ1-2|15
CAGSRDREVNYGYTF
TGTGCCGGCAGCCGGGACAGGGAGGTTAACTATGGCTACACCTTC
>.|TRBV9|.|TRBJ2-2|13
CASSVATTGELFF
TGTGCCAGCAGCGTAGCCACCACCGGGGAGCTGTTTTTT
>few|TRBV3-1|.|TRBJ2-4|16
CASSQEYWRQGNIQYF
TGTGCCAGCAGCCAAGAGTATTGGCGACAAGGAAACATTCAGTACTTC